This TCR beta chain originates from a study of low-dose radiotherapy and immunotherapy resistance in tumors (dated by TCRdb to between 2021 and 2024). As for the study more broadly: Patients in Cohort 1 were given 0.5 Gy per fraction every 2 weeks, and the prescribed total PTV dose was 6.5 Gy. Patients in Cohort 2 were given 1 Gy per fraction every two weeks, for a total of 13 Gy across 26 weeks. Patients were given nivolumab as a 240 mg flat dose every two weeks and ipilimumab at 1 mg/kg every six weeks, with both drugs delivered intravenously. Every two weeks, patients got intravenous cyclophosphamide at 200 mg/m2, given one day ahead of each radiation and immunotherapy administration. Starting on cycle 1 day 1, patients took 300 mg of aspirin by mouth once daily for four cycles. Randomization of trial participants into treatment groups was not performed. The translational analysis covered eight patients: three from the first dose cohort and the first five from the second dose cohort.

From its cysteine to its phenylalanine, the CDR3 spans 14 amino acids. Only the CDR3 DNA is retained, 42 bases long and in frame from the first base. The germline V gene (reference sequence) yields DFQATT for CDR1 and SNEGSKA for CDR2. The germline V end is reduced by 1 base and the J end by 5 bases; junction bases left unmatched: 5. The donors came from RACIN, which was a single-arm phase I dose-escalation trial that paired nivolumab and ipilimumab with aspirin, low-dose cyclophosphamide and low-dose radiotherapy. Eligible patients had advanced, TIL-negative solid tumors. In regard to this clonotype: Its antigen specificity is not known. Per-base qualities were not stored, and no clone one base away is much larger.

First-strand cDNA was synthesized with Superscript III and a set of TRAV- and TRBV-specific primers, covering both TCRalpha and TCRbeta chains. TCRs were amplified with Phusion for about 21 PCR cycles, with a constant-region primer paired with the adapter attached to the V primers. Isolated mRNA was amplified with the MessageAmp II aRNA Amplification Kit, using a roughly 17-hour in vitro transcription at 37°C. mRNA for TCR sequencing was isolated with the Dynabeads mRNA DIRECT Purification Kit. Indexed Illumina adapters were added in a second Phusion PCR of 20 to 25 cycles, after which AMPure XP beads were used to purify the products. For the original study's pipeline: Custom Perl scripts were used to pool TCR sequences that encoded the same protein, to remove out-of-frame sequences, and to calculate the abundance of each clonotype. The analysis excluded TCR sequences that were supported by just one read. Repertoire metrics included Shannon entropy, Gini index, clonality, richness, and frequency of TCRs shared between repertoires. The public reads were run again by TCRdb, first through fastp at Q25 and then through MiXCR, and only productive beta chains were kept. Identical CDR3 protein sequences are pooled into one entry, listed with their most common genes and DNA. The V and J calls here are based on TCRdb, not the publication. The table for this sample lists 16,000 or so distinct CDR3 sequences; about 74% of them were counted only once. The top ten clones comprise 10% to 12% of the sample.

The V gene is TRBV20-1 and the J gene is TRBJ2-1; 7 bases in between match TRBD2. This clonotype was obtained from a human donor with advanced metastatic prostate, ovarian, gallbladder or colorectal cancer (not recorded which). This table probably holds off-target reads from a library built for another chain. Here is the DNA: TGCAGTGCTAGAGCTAGCGGAGGAAACAATGAGCAGTTCTTC. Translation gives CSARASGGNNEQFF.